This T cell receptor (beta chain) is from a study of type 1 regulatory T cells. Study-wide context: T-allo10 is a Tr1-enriched, alloantigen-specific CD4 T cell product made in vitro.

One entry per CDR3 protein, called by TCRdb with MiXCR from the reads. The sample lists tens of thousands of distinct CDR3 sequences, roughly 20% occurring once. In germline, CDR1 is SGDLS, CDR2 YYNGEE. V gave up 7 bases and J gave up 6 bases; unmatched junction bases: 9. The CDR3 spans 14 residues. This clonotype was picked up a small number of times. Its target is unknown. Broader study findings: Tr1 cells had a more restricted TCR repertoire than non-Tr1 cells.

Material for sequencing was cultured type 1 regulatory T (Tr1) cells, either the whole culture or a sorted fraction (not recorded which). V is TRBV9 and J is TRBJ2-3; 9 nucleotides match TRBD2. The clonotype originates from a human donor in good health. As DNA, the CDR3 is TGTGCCAGCTCCCGGAGCGGGGGGTGGGATACGCAGTATTTT. Translation gives CASSRSGGWDTQYF.